The next 19 T cell receptor beta chains were all read from a single sample in a study of blood T cell repertoires in COVID-19. Method: immunoSEQ multiplex PCR; TCRdb's copy keeps in-frame clones and lacks some. The table includes about 240,000 clones, 82% detected once. The source material was peripheral blood. These receptors were collected from a woman in her 70s with acute or convalescent COVID-19.

V usage is TRBV28 and J usage is TRBJ2-5; 9 nucleotides align to TRBD2. Germline V gene lookup returns CDR1 MDHEN and CDR2 SYDVKM. This CDR3 contains 15 residues. J lost 5 bases, V lost 4 bases, and 8 bases had no gene match. The CDR3 DNA follows: TGTGCCAGCAGTTCATCCAGCGGGGGGCTGGAGACCCAGTACTTC. Amino acid sequence: CASSSSSGGLETQYF. Full variable domain (outside the CDR3, taken from reference TRBV28 and TRBJ2-5): DVKVTQSSRYLVKRTGEKVFLECVQDMDHENMFWYRQDPGLGLRLIYFSYDVKMKEKGDIPEGYSVSREKKERFSLILESASTNQTSMYLCASSSSSGGLETQYFGPGTRLLVL.

This clone came up once. The rearrangement links TRBV6-5 to TRBJ1-5; 7 nucleotides agree with TRBD1. Germline-derived CDR1 and CDR2 are MNHEY and SVGAGI. The CDR3 has 16 amino acids. V lost 4 bases, J lost 5 bases, and 11 bases stayed unmatched. In DNA, the CDR3 is TGTGCCAGCAGTTGGGTGGGACAGCGGATGGATCAGCCCCAGCATTTT. Its protein product is CASSWVGQRMDQPQHF.

The J gene is TRBJ1-2, the V gene TRBV29-1, with TRBD1 identical over 9 bases. The V gene's germline CDR1 is SQVTM and CDR2 ANQGSEA. The CDR3 extends over 12 amino acids. J lost 7 bases, V lost 4 bases, and 4 bases had no gene match. CDR3 nucleotides: TGCAGCGTTGCGGGACAGGGCAGTGGCTACACCTTC. Its translation is CSVAGQGSGYTF. Complete variable domain (other parts from reference TRBV29-1 and TRBJ1-2): SAVISQKPSRDICQRGTSLTIQCQVDSQVTMMFWYRQQPGQSLTLIATANQGSEATYESGFVIDKFPISRPNLTFSTLTVSNMSPEDSSIYLCSVAGQGSGYTFGSGTRLTVV.

The rearrangement uses TRBV6-5 and TRBJ1-5; D unclear. CDR1 MNHEY and CDR2 SVGAGI come from the germline V gene. Trimming cost V 6 bases and J 4 bases, with 13 bases left between them. The CDR3 is 14 residues long. CDR3 sequence (DNA): TGTGCCAGCAGCCCGGCCGTCAGGAATCAGCCCCAGCATTTT. Translation gives CASSPAVRNQPQHF.

This chain uses TRBV12-3 or TRBV12-4 with TRBJ1-2, with TRBD1 as a possible D gene (6 bases). CDR3 length: 12 amino acids. V was shortened by 2 bases and J by 8 bases, with 9 bases between the two germline ends. CDR3 in amino acids: CASSLTGPGYTF. For the CDR3, the DNA is TGTGCCAGCAGTTTAACAGGGCCGGGCTACACCTTC.

The chain recombines TRBV29-1 with TRBJ1-1; D is unresolved. V was clipped by 4 bases and J by 7 bases, with 10 bases between them. Germline CDR1 is SQVTM and CDR2 is ANQGSEA. The CDR3 length is 11 residues. CDR3 in amino acids: CSVGNTYEAFF. The CDR3 DNA is TGCAGCGTTGGAAATACCTATGAAGCTTTCTTT.

The rearrangement joins TRBV5-8 to TRBJ2-7; 7 positions match TRBD1. Germline CDR1 is SGHTS and CDR2 is YDEGEE. J gave up 1 base and V 4 bases, and 11 bases lay outside the gene matches. The CDR3 has 16 amino acids. The CDR3 region is CASSQPRRTGSYEQYF. The CDR3 region has the DNA TGTGCCAGCAGCCAACCTCGCCGGACAGGATCCTACGAGCAGTACTTC.

V is TRBV27 and J is TRBJ1-3, with D tentatively TRBD1 (6 bases). With 2 bases removed from V and 0 bases from J, the gap between germline ends came to 8 bases. The CDR3 spans 15 residues. Germline V lookup: CDR1 MNHEY, CDR2 SMNVEV (reference sequence). The CDR3 is CASSLKGGSGNTIYF. CDR3 coding DNA: TGTGCCAGCAGTTTAAAAGGGGGCTCTGGAAACACCATATATTTT.

The rearrangement uses TRBV7-2 and TRBJ1-3, with 7 bases aligning to TRBD1. V shed 4 bases and J 0 bases; nucleotides not matched to a gene: 6. There are 16 residues in the CDR3. CDR1 is SGHTA and CDR2 is FQGNSA in the germline V gene. CDR3 in DNA: TGTGCCAGCAGCTGGGGACAGCTCAACTCTGGAAACACCATATATTTT. Protein sequence: CASSWGQLNSGNTIYF.

This clone was recorded only once. The V gene is TRBV29-1, the J gene TRBJ1-6; maybe TRBD1 (5 bases). Germline CDR1 SQVTM, CDR2 ANQGSEA. The CDR3 is 16 residues long. Trimming pared 0 bases from V and 10 bases from J, leaving 19 bases between. The CDR3 here is CSVEDRGTPRESPLHF. The CDR3 bases are TGCAGCGTTGAAGACCGAGGGACTCCCAGGGAGTCACCCCTCCACTTT.

V gene TRBV6-5 combines with J gene TRBJ2-7; weak D call: TRBD1 (5 bases). The germline V gene has CDR1 MNHEY and CDR2 SVGAGI. The V gene lost 5 bases and the J gene lost 3 bases, with 8 bases spanning the gap. The CDR3 totals 12 residues. The CDR3 protein is CASSKQDYEQYF. DNA for the CDR3: TGTGCCAGCAGTAAACAGGACTACGAGCAGTACTTC.

This chain joins TRBV14 and TRBJ2-7; 9 positions match TRBD1. Germline lookup yields CDR1 SGHDN and CDR2 FVKESK. The CDR3 runs to 15 residues. Trimming took 7 bases from V and 5 from J; bases not matched to a gene: 12. CDR3 bases: TGTGCCAGCAACACAATCGGGACAGGGTCCCACGAGCAGTACTTC. Translation: CASNTIGTGSHEQYF. The whole variable domain, remainder taken from reference TRBV14 and TRBJ2-7, is EAGVTQFPSHSVIEKGQTVTLRCDPISGHDNLYWYRRVMGKEIKFLLHFVKESKQDESGMPNNRFLAERTGGTYSTLKVQPAELEDSGVYFCASNTIGTGSHEQYFGPGTRLTVT.

The chain employs TRBV29-1 and TRBJ2-6; D may be TRBD2 (5 bases). This CDR3 contains 14 residues. The germline V gene encodes CDR1 SQVTM and CDR2 ANQGSEA. V dropped 3 bases and J dropped 4 bases, with 10 bases sitting between them. CDR3 bases: TGCAGCGTTGATACGGGATCCGGGGCCAACGTCCTGACTTTC. Translating it yields CSVDTGSGANVLTF.

The rearrangement links TRBV4-1 to TRBJ2-7, with D perhaps matching TRBD1 (6 bases). Germline CDR1 is MGHRA and CDR2 is YSYEKL. Trimming took off 2 bases at V and 2 bases at J, with 16 bases between the two ends. This CDR3 contains 16 residues. CDR3 sequence: CASSQSPYRETYEQYF. CDR3 DNA sequence: TGCGCCAGCAGCCAAAGTCCATACAGGGAGACCTACGAGCAGTACTTC.

The J gene is TRBJ2-7, the V gene TRBV5-1, with TRBD1 matching over 12 bases. The length of the CDR3 is 17 residues. Germline lookup yields CDR1 SGHRS and CDR2 YFSETQ. Trimming took 2 bases from V and 5 from J; bases not matched to a gene: 11. CDR3 bases: TGCGCCAGCAGCTTTATTCCTCGGGACAGGGGGCACGACGAGCAGTACTTC. It translates to CASSFIPRDRGHDEQYF.

This clone was counted between two and nine times. The chain links TRBV15 to TRBJ2-3; D unclear. Trimming pared 5 bases from V and 5 bases from J, leaving 11 bases between. The germline V gene encodes CDR1 LNHNV and CDR2 YYDKDF (reference sequence). The CDR3 has 13 amino acids. The CDR3 coding sequence is TGTGCCACCAGCTCAGATCGAGGAGATACGCAGTATTTT. The encoded protein is CATSSDRGDTQYF.

CDR3 sequence reads: CASSERTVKNIQYF. DNA of the CDR3: TGCGCCAGCAGTGAGAGGACAGTTAAAAACATTCAGTACTTC. The J gene is TRBJ2-4, the V gene TRBV10-1; a possible D gene is TRBD1 (6 bases). The V and J ends lost 2 bases and 4 bases respectively, with 9 bases between them. The germline CDR1 and CDR2 sequences are WNHNN and SYGVQD (reference sequence). This CDR3 is 14 amino acids long.

The chain uses TRBV6-1 and TRBJ2-1; 8 bases fit TRBD1. Germline V CDR1 and CDR2: MNHNS, SASEGT. The CDR3 runs 14 residues. V trimming: 3 bases; J trimming: 8 bases; junction bases outside the gene matches: 6. In nucleotides, the CDR3 is TGTGCCAGCAGTGACCGGACAGGGTGGGATGAGCAGTTCTTC. Its protein is CASSDRTGWDEQFF.

V usage is TRBV19 and J usage is TRBJ1-1, with D perhaps TRBD1 (5 bases). CDR1 is LNHDA and CDR2 is SQIVND in the germline V gene (reference sequence). Trimming removed 3 bases from V and 1 base from J, with 15 bases in between. CDR3 size: 16 residues. The CDR3, as DNA: TGTGCCAGTAGTATTGGAAAAGGGGCCGGGAACACTGAAGCTTTCTTT. Its translation: CASSIGKGAGNTEAFF.